Given below is one T cell receptor beta chain in context. This clone was recorded once. Which antigen it targets is not known. The input lacks base qualities; no much larger clone sits a single base away. The sample is drawn from a study of T cell changes during pregnancy in multiple sclerosis (dated by TCRdb to between 2019 and 2020). About the full investigation: The study examined how the T cell repertoire changed over the course of pregnancy in women with multiple sclerosis.

Libraries were made using the immunoSEQ multiplex PCR assay. The immuneACCESS repertoire file appears here via TCRdb, limited to in-frame rearrangements. These files lack a portion of the clones; in checked studies, under half of the deficit traces to unresolved V genes, and the cause of the others is not known. The sample profile shows 76,000 or so clones; about 94% of them were found once. The ten biggest clones cover approximately 0.79% of the sample. Reading from cysteine to phenylalanine, the CDR3 counts 16 amino acids. Left in the record is the CDR3 DNA by itself, 48 bases read in frame from the first base. The germline V gene gives CDR1 as SNHLY and CDR2 as FYNNEI. V is trimmed back by 6 bases and J by 1 base, and the junction contains 3 bases that no gene match accounts for.

The sequencing used peripheral blood, collected in the second trimester of pregnancy. This receptor chain uses TRBV2 and TRBJ2-3; 14 bases in the middle match TRBD2. The sequence came from a female donor in good health, enrolled as a control in a pregnancy study. Read as DNA, the sequence is TGTGCCAGCAGGCCGGGACTAGCGGGGGGCACAGATACGCAGTATTTT. Its product reads: CASRPGLAGGTDTQYF.